The present TCR beta chain was sequenced within a study of blood T cell repertoires in COVID-19. Study information: From T cells, B-cell-depleted T cells, or PBMCs came the material, which was cDNA or gDNA.

The CDR3 is 13 amino acids. V was pared by 4 bases and J by 7 bases, with 11 bases between. CDR1 is ENHRY and CDR2 is SYGVKD in the germline V gene. Here immunoSEQ multiplex PCR was the method, and the copy in TCRdb shows in-frame clones only, minus some. The data contain about 200,000 clones, about 86% of them singletons. The source is a woman aged 50 to 60 with COVID-19, enrolled during active disease. The sample comprised peripheral blood. The gene calls are TRBV10-3 and TRBJ2-1, with a tentative D call TRBD1 (6 bases). The CDR3 DNA follows: TGTGCCATCAGTGCTCGGACAGAAAATGAGCAGTTCTTC. Translating gives CAISARTENEQFF.